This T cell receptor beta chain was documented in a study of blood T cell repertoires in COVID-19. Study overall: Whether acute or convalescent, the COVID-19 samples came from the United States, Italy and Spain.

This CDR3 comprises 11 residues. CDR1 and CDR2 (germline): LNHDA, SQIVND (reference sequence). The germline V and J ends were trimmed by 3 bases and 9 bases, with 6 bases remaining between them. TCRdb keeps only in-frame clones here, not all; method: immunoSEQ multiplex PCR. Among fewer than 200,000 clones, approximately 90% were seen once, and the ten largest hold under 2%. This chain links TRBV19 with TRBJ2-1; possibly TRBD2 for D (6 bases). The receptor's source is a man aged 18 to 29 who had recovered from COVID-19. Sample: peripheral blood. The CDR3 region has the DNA TGTGCCAGTAGTATCGGGGGTGAGCAGTTCTTC. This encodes CASSIGGEQFF. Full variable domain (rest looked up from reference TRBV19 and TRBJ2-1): DGGITQSPKYLFRKEGQNVTLSCEQNLNHDAMYWYRQDPGQGLRLIYYSQIVNDFQKGDIAEGYSVSREKKESFPLTVTSAQKNPTAFYLCASSIGGEQFFGPGTRLTVL.